This T cell receptor (beta chain) was captured in a study of CD8 T cells in Susac syndrome. Sequencing targeted TCR beta in blood CD8+ and CD4+ T cells. TEMRA cells were FACS-enriched and CD8+ and CD4+ T cells negatively isolated. Random hexamers were used to reverse transcribe the RNA input (about 0.5 to 1 ug). Coverage of TCR beta CDR3 amplification by immunoSEQ multiplex PCR extended to 54 Vbeta and 13 Jbeta. TCRdb used MiXCR to reprocess the immunoSEQ multiplex PCR reads, holding one entry per CDR3 protein. This sample yields roughly 120,000 distinct CDR3 sequences, of which around 94% are seen a single time; roughly 0.08% belongs to the top ten. Germline V CDR1 and CDR2: DFQATT, SNEGSKA (reference sequence). This CDR3 has 12 residues. In regard to this clonotype: One end of the junction is discordant with germline, which a read error may explain.

The TCR was taken from a human donor in good health. The chain carries TRBV20-1 and TRBJ2-7; 8 positions match TRBD2. The sample was CD4+ T cells from PBMCs. The CDR3 protein is CSAPREGYAQYF. The CDR3 DNA follows: TGCAGTGCTCCTCGGGAGGGGTACGCGCAGTACTTC.